This TCR beta chain was sequenced in a study of shared clonotypes between healthy human individuals. Study information: A donor's plate count was three for CD4 naive and three for CD4 memory; CD8 naive had two and CD8 memory one. The study's findings and limits: The genetic and exposure-history diversity represented was limited by few donors.

This CDR3 region has 18 residues. From germline, CDR1 is SGHNT and CDR2 YENEEA. Trimming removed 3 bases from V and 2 bases from J; junction bases left unmatched: 8. On sorted subsets, replicate PCRs used roughly 190 ng DNA, or about 33,000 T cell genomes. TCRdb's copy holds only in-frame clones and misses some; the assay was immunoSEQ multiplex PCR. The table shows around 1.6 million clones, with 95% to 99% occurring only once. This clone was detected only once. The antigen remains unidentified. Naive CD4+ cells were CD45RA-selected; the remaining cells were memory. The specimen sequenced was naive CD4+ T cells sorted from blood. As to subset: CD45RA+ positively selected. V usage is TRBV11-3 and J usage is TRBJ2-2; 11 bases are a match to TRBD2. This TCR came from a man younger than 40 in good health. The CDR3 bases are TGTGCCAGCAGCTTCGCTGAAGGACTAGCGGGCAACACCGGGGAGCTGTTTTTT. Translated, it gives CASSFAEGLAGNTGELFF. Full variable domain (rest looked up from reference TRBV11-3 and TRBJ2-2): EAGVVQSPRYKIIEKKQPVAFWCNPISGHNTLYWYLQNLGQGPELLIRYENEEAVDDSQLPKDRFSAERLKGVDSTLKIQPAELGDSAVYLCASSFAEGLAGNTGELFFGEGSRLTVL.